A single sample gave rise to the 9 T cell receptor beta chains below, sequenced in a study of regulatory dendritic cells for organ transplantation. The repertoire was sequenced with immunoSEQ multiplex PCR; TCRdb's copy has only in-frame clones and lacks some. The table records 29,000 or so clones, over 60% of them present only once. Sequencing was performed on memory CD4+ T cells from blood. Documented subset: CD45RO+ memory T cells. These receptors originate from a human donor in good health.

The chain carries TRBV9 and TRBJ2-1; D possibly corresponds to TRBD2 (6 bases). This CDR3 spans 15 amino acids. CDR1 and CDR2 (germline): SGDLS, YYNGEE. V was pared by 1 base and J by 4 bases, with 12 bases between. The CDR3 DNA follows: TGTGCCAGCAGCGTATTTCCGGGGGATTACAATGAGCAGTTCTTC. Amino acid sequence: CASSVFPGDYNEQFF.

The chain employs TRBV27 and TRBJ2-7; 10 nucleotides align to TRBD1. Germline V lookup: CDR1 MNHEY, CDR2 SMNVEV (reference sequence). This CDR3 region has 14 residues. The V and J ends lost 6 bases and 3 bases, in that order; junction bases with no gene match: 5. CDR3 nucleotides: TGTGCCAGCAGCCCGACAGGGGGCGGCTACGAGCAGTACTTC. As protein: CASSPTGGGYEQYF.

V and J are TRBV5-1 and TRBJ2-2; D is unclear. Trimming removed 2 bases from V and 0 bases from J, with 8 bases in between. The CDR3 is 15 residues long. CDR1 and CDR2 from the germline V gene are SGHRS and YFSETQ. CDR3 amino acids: CASSLGTSNTGELFF. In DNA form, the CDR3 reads TGCGCCAGCAGCTTAGGCACCTCGAACACCGGGGAGCTGTTTTTT.

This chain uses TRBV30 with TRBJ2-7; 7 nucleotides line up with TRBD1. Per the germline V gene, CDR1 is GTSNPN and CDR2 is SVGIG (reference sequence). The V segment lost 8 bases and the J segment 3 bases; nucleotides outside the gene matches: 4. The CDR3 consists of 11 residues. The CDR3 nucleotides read TGTGCCAGTGACAGGGACTACGAGCAGTACTTC. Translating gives CASDRDYEQYF.

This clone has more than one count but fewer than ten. CDR3 sequence: CASSLEYSPVEQYF. The CDR3 bases are TGTGCCAGCAGCTTAGAGTACTCCCCAGTGGAGCAGTACTTC. This chain connects TRBV7-2 to TRBJ2-7; D is ambiguous. The ends were cut back, 1 base at V and 7 bases at J, with 14 bases in the middle. CDR1 is SGHTA, CDR2 FQGNSA, per germline. This CDR3 spans 14 amino acids.

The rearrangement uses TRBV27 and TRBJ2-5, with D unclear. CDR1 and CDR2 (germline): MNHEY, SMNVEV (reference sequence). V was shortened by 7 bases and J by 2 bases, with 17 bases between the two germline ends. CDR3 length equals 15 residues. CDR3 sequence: CASTPRRIHQETQYF. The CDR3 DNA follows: TGTGCCAGCACCCCCCGCAGGATTCATCAAGAGACCCAGTACTTC.

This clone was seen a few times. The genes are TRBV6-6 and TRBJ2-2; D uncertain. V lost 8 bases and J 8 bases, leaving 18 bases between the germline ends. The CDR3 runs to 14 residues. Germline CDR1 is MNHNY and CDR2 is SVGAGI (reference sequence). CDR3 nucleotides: TGTGCCAGCGCTCCCGTTAGTATGGGTGGGGAGCTGTTTTTT. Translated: CASAPVSMGGELFF.

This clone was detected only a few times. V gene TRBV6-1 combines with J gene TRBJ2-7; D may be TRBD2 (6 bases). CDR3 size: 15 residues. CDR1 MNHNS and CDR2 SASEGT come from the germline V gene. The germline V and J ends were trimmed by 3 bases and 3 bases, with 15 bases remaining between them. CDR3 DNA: TGTGCCAGCAGTGACCCCTGGCGGGGTGACTACGAGCAGTACTTC. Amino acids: CASSDPWRGDYEQYF.

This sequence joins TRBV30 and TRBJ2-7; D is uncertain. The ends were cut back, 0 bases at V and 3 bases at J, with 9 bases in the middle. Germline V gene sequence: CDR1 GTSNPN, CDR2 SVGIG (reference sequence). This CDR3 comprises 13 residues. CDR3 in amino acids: CAWSVQSFYEQYF. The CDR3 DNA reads TGTGCCTGGAGTGTACAGAGCTTCTACGAGCAGTACTTC.